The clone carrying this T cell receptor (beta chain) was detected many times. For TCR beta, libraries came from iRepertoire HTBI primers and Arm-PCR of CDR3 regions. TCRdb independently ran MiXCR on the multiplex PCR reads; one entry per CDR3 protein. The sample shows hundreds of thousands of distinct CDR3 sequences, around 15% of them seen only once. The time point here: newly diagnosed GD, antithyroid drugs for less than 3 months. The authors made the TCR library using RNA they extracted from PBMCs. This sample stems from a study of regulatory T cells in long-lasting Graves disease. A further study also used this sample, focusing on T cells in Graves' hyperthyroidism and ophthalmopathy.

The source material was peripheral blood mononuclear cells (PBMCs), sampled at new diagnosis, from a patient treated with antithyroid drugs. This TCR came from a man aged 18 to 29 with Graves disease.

The CDR3 coding sequence is TGTGCCAGCAAGGCCGGCTACGAGCAGTACTTC. The encoded protein is CASKAGYEQYF. The J gene is TRBJ2-7, the V gene TRBV7-9; no clear D. With 7 bases removed from V and 3 bases from J, the gap between germline ends came to 7 bases. The CDR3 loop spans 11 amino acids. Germline-derived CDR1 and CDR2 are SEHNR and FQNEAQ (reference sequence). Using reference TRBV7-9 and TRBJ2-7 for the parts outside the CDR3, the full variable domain is DTGVSQNPRHKITKRGQNVTFRCDPISEHNRLYWYRQTLGQGPEFLTYFQNEAQLEKSRLLSDRFSAERPKGSFSTLEIQRTEQGDSAMYLCASKAGYEQYFGPGTRLTVT.